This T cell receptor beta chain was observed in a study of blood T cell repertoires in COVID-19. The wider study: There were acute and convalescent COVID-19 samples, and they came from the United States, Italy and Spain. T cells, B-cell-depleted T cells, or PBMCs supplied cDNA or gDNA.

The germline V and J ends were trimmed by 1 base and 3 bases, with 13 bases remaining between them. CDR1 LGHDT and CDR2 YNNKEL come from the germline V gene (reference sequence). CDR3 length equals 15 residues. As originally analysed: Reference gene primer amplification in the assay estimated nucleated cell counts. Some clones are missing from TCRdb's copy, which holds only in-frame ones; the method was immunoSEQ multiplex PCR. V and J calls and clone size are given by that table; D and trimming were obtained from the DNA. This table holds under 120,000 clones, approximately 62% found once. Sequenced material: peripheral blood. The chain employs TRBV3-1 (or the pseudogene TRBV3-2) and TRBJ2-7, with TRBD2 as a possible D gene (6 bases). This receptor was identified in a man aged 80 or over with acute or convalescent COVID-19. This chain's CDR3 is CASSQVLEGYYEQYF. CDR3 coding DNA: TGTGCCAGCAGCCAAGTCTTGGAGGGATACTACGAGCAGTACTTC.